Following are 3 T cell receptor beta chains from one sample sequenced in a study of regulatory T cells in long-lasting Graves disease. Noted time point: newly diagnosed GD, antithyroid drugs for less than 3 months. The TCR library was made from RNA that had been extracted from PBMCs in TRIzol. Investigators prepared the TCR beta libraries by applying iRepertoire HTBI primers and Arm-PCR of CDR3 regions. TCRdb recomputed calls from the multiplex PCR reads with MiXCR, one row per CDR3 protein. The table has some 350,000 distinct CDR3 sequences, around 15% seen once. This sample also belongs to another study, concerning T cells in Graves' hyperthyroidism and ophthalmopathy.

The sequences come from peripheral blood mononuclear cells (PBMCs), collected at new diagnosis, from a patient treated with antithyroid drugs. Receptor source: a woman between 18 and 30 years old with Graves disease.

This clonotype was detected many times. This chain links TRBV2 with TRBJ1-1, with no clear D. This CDR3 contains 12 residues. V dropped 8 bases and J dropped 6 bases, with 13 bases sitting between them. Germline loops: CDR1 SNHLY, CDR2 FYNNEI. The CDR3 loop is CASSPQLAEAFF. CDR3 bases: TGTGCCAGCTCTCCACAGCTCGCTGAAGCTTTCTTT.

The J gene is TRBJ2-5, the V gene TRBV11-1; weak D call: TRBD2 (7 bases). Trimming pared 5 bases from V and 3 bases from J, leaving 19 bases between. The CDR3 consists of 16 residues. Germline values: CDR1 SGHAT, CDR2 FQDESV (reference sequence). CDR3 nucleotides: TGTGCCAGCAGCCAAGAAAGGGGGGAGGGGGAAGAGACCCAGTACTTC. Amino acid sequence: CASSQERGEGEETQYF. The entire variable domain, with the rest obtained from reference TRBV11-1 and TRBJ2-5, is as follows: EAEVAQSPRYKITEKSQAVAFWCDPISGHATLYWYRQILGQGPELLVQFQDESVVDDSQLPKDRFSAERLKGVDSTLKIQPAELGDSAMYLCASSQERGEGEETQYFGPGTRLLVL.

This clonotype was counted at least ten times. CDR3 sequence: CASSQERKGAYSETQYF. The CDR3 bases are TGTGCCAGCAGCCAAGAGAGGAAGGGGGCCTATTCGGAGACCCAGTACTTC. The V and J genes are TRBV3-1 and TRBJ2-5, with 7 bases matching TRBD1. This CDR3 has 17 residues. The ends lost 0 bases at V and 5 bases at J; junction bases unmatched: 12. The germline V gene encodes CDR1 LGHDT and CDR2 YNNKEL (reference sequence).